The following is a T cell receptor beta chain sequence with its context. Antigen unknown. This sample was included in a study of graft-versus-host responses after intestinal transplantation. Method: immunoSEQ multiplex PCR; TCRdb's copy keeps in-frame clones and lacks some. Altogether tens of thousands of clones are present, roughly 93% being singletons, with the ten largest covering roughly 0.5%. The junction had 7 bases not matched to a gene; V was cut back by 6 bases and J by 5 bases. CDR1 LNHDA and CDR2 SQIVND come from the germline V gene (reference sequence). The CDR3 is 14 amino acids. This material consisted of unstimulated CD8+ T cells sorted from spleen or lymph node cells, taken before intestinal transplant. The chain combines TRBV19 with TRBJ1-5, with 7 bases lining up with TRBD1. The source is a human donor who received an intestinal transplant. CDR3 region: CASRRTGDYQPQHF. CDR3 nucleotide sequence: TGTGCCAGTAGGCGGACAGGTGACTATCAGCCCCAGCATTTT.